A selection of T cell receptor beta chains follows, all from one sample in a study of T cells in tumors after PD-1 blockade. Assay: immunoSEQ multiplex PCR; the TCRdb copy retains only in-frame clones and omits some. In the table there are about 59,000 clones, 80% of which are singletons. The specimen was PBMCs, collected before anti-PD-1 treatment. The receptors shown here come from a human donor with basal cell carcinoma. Each CDR3 is given with its conserved first and last residue. Fields, in order: J gene, D gene, clone size, V gene, CDR3 protein, CDR3 DNA. A D gene is named only where the DNA matches it firmly. Clone size is given for some rows only: seen once, a few or many times, or a class if the clone is expanded.

J: TRBJ1-5; D: -; size: few; V: TRBV3-1/TRBV3-2; CDR3: CASSPQWANQPQHF; DNA: TGTGCCAGCAGCCCGCAGTGGGCCAATCAGCCCCAGCATTTT
J: TRBJ1-2; D: -; size: few; V: TRBV25-1; CDR3: CASSPSTGWFTGYTF; DNA: TGTGCCAGCAGTCCATCCACAGGATGGTTTACGGGCTACACCTTC
J: TRBJ1-2; D: -; size: -; V: TRBV12-5; CDR3: CASAHDVGLGYTF; DNA: TGTGCTAGTGCCCACGACGTCGGTCTCGGCTACACCTTC
J: TRBJ2-7; D: TRBD2; size: -; V: TRBV7-2; CDR3: CASSLGLAGGYEQYF; DNA: TGTGCCAGCAGCTTAGGACTAGCGGGGGGGTACGAGCAGTACTTC
J: TRBJ2-3; D: -; size: -; V: TRBV19; CDR3: CASSALRGGTDTQYF; DNA: TGTGCCAGTAGCGCATTGCGAGGGGGCACAGATACGCAGTATTTT
J: TRBJ1-3; D: -; size: -; V: TRBV5-6; CDR3: CASRRTPRSGNTIYF; DNA: TGTGCCAGCAGGCGGACTCCCCGCTCTGGAAACACCATATATTTT
J: TRBJ1-2; D: -; size: -; V: TRBV18; CDR3: CASSPPEILNYGYTF; DNA: TGTGCCAGCTCACCACCCGAGATCCTCAACTATGGCTACACCTTC
J: TRBJ1-5; D: TRBD1; size: -; V: TRBV2; CDR3: CASSRDSPSSPQHF; DNA: TGTGCCAGCAGCAGGGACAGCCCCTCTAGTCCCCAGCATTTT
J: TRBJ2-1; D: TRBD2; size: -; V: TRBV27; CDR3: CASRGTSGGYNEQFF; DNA: TGTGCCAGCAGGGGGACTAGCGGGGGTTACAATGAGCAGTTCTTC
J: TRBJ1-1; D: -; size: -; V: TRBV2; CDR3: CASSLVGTEAFF; DNA: TGTGCCAGCAGCCTAGTCGGCACTGAAGCTTTCTTT
J: TRBJ2-7; D: TRBD1; size: -; V: TRBV12-3/TRBV12-4; CDR3: CASSSRQGKVYF; DNA: TGTGCCAGCAGTTCCCGACAGGGTAAGGTGTACTTC
J: TRBJ2-1; D: TRBD2; size: -; V: TRBV5-4; CDR3: CASSLLLAGLYNEQFF; DNA: TGTGCCAGCAGCTTGTTACTAGCGGGGTTATACAATGAGCAGTTCTTC
J: TRBJ2-3; D: -; size: -; V: TRBV18; CDR3: CASSQPSTDTQYF; DNA: TGTGCCAGCTCACAGCCTAGCACAGATACGCAGTATTTT
J: TRBJ2-7; D: TRBD2; size: once; V: TRBV29-1; CDR3: CSVEVASGGPRHYEQYF; DNA: TGCAGCGTTGAAGTCGCTAGCGGGGGGCCGAGGCACTACGAGCAGTACTTC
J: TRBJ2-3; D: TRBD2; size: -; V: TRBV2; CDR3: CASHATSGATDTQYF; DNA: TGTGCCAGCCATGCTACTAGCGGGGCGACAGATACGCAGTATTTT
J: TRBJ2-7; D: -; size: -; V: TRBV5-3; CDR3: CARSSQSGCHEQYF; DNA: TGTGCCAGAAGCTCACAGTCAGGGTGCCACGAGCAGTACTTC
J: TRBJ2-3; D: TRBD1; size: -; V: TRBV7-6; CDR3: CASSLDTGQSTDTQYF; DNA: TGTGCCAGCAGCTTAGATACGGGACAGAGCACAGATACGCAGTATTTT
J: TRBJ1-3; D: TRBD1; size: -; V: TRBV4-1; CDR3: CASSLAQGARAGNTIYF; DNA: TGCGCCAGCAGCCTTGCACAGGGGGCAAGGGCTGGAAACACCATATATTTT
J: TRBJ2-7; D: TRBD1; size: -; V: TRBV10-1; CDR3: CASSGTGTGEQYF; DNA: TGCGCCAGCAGTGGGACAGGGACAGGCGAGCAGTACTTC
J: TRBJ1-1; D: -; size: -; V: TRBV2; CDR3: CAKVNTEAFF; DNA: TGTGCCAAAGTGAACACTGAAGCTTTCTTT
J: TRBJ2-1; D: TRBD2; size: -; V: TRBV3-1/TRBV3-2; CDR3: CASSRTSGGLSYNEQFF; DNA: TGTGCCAGCAGCCGGACTAGCGGGGGGCTCTCTTACAATGAGCAGTTCTTC
J: TRBJ2-7; D: -; size: -; V: TRBV7-9; CDR3: CASSFEQGVYEQYF; DNA: TGTGCCAGCAGCTTTGAACAGGGTGTCTACGAGCAGTACTTC
J: TRBJ1-2; D: TRBD1; size: -; V: TRBV6-5; CDR3: CASTFRQGGGYTF; DNA: TGTGCCAGCACTTTCAGACAGGGGGGAGGCTACACCTTC
J: TRBJ2-3; D: -; size: -; V: TRBV4-1; CDR3: CASSQFTTPTDTQYF; DNA: TGCGCCAGCAGCCAATTCACTACTCCCACAGATACGCAGTATTTT
J: TRBJ2-2; D: TRBD1; size: -; V: TRBV5-6; CDR3: CASSSPTGGRDTGELFF; DNA: TGTGCCAGCAGCTCGCCGACAGGGGGCAGAGACACCGGGGAGCTGTTTTTT
J: TRBJ1-3; D: -; size: few; V: TRBV2; CDR3: CAIYENTIYF; DNA: TGTGCCATCTATGAAAACACCATATATTTT
J: TRBJ2-1; D: -; size: -; V: TRBV10-3; CDR3: CAAGPSYNEQFF; DNA: TGTGCCGCCGGACCAAGCTACAATGAGCAGTTCTTC
J: TRBJ1-3; D: -; size: -; V: TRBV4-2; CDR3: CASSHPSGGTSGNTIYF; DNA: TGTGCCAGCAGCCATCCTTCCGGGGGGACCTCTGGAAACACCATATATTTT
J: TRBJ2-3; D: -; size: -; V: TRBV5-1; CDR3: CASSWGVSEDTQYF; DNA: TGCGCCAGCAGTTGGGGGGTGTCGGAAGATACGCAGTATTTT
J: TRBJ1-3; D: -; size: few; V: TRBV9; CDR3: CASSVSGAYSGNTIYF; DNA: TGTGCCAGCAGCGTTTCCGGGGCCTACTCTGGAAACACCATATATTTT
J: TRBJ2-1; D: -; size: -; V: TRBV5-1; CDR3: CASSGSTYNEQFF; DNA: TGCGCCAGCAGCGGGTCTACCTACAATGAGCAGTTCTTC
J: TRBJ2-1; D: -; size: -; V: TRBV11-1; CDR3: CASSFKGPSEQFF; DNA: TGTGCCAGCAGCTTTAAAGGCCCAAGTGAGCAGTTCTTC
J: TRBJ1-2; D: TRBD1; size: -; V: TRBV12-3/TRBV12-4; CDR3: CASSGQGDGYTF; DNA: TGTGCCAGCAGTGGACAGGGTGATGGCTACACCTTC
J: TRBJ2-3; D: -; size: -; V: TRBV19; CDR3: CASSQAGSTDTQYF; DNA: TGTGCCAGTAGTCAAGCAGGCAGCACAGATACGCAGTATTTT
J: TRBJ1-4; D: -; size: -; V: TRBV2; CDR3: CASSKEPPTVVKLFF; DNA: TGTGCCAGCTCAAAAGAACCTCCGACCGTGGTAAAACTGTTTTTT
J: TRBJ1-1; D: -; size: -; V: TRBV3-1/TRBV3-2; CDR3: CASSQETAEAFF; DNA: TGTGCCAGCAGCCAAGAGACAGCTGAAGCTTTCTTT
J: TRBJ2-2; D: TRBD2; size: -; V: TRBV4-2; CDR3: CASSRETSGGETGELFF; DNA: TGTGCCAGCAGCCGGGAGACTAGCGGGGGGGAGACCGGGGAGCTGTTTTTT
J: TRBJ1-2; D: TRBD1; size: -; V: TRBV6-4; CDR3: CASSPGQAHYGYTF; DNA: TGTGCCAGCAGTCCGGGACAGGCCCACTATGGCTACACCTTC
J: TRBJ1-3; D: -; size: -; V: TRBV6-6; CDR3: CASRSPASGNTIYF; DNA: TGTGCCAGCAGGTCGCCGGCCTCTGGAAACACCATATATTTT
J: TRBJ2-7; D: -; size: -; V: TRBV12-1; CDR3: CASSVRHSDYEQYF; DNA: TGTGCCAGCAGCGTCCGACATTCGGACTACGAGCAGTACTTC
J: TRBJ2-1; D: -; size: once; V: TRBV29-1; CDR3: CSVEDLRAGRNEQFF; DNA: TGCAGCGTTGAAGATCTCCGGGCAGGGAGGAATGAGCAGTTCTTC
J: TRBJ1-2; D: TRBD1; size: once; V: TRBV6-1; CDR3: CASSEGAGGVYGYTF; DNA: TGTGCCAGCAGTGAAGGGGCAGGGGGAGTCTATGGCTACACCTTC
J: TRBJ2-5; D: -; size: -; V: TRBV11-3; CDR3: CASSLGSGSSGTQYF; DNA: TGTGCCAGCAGCTTAGGCTCCGGGAGCTCGGGGACCCAGTACTTC
J: TRBJ2-1; D: -; size: -; V: TRBV29-1; CDR3: CSVGAGFNEQFF; DNA: TGCAGCGTGGGGGCGGGGTTCAATGAGCAGTTCTTC
J: TRBJ2-7; D: TRBD1; size: once; V: TRBV7-8; CDR3: CASSLAGQYREQYF; DNA: TGTGCCAGCAGCTTAGCGGGACAGTACCGGGAGCAGTACTTC
J: TRBJ1-5; D: TRBD1; size: -; V: TRBV6-5; CDR3: CASSYRTGDQPQHF; DNA: TGTGCCAGCAGCTATAGGACAGGGGATCAGCCCCAGCATTTT
J: TRBJ1-6; D: -; size: -; V: TRBV9; CDR3: CASSVGGVTSPLHF; DNA: TGTGCCAGCAGCGTAGGCGGGGTAACGTCACCCCTCCACTTT
J: TRBJ2-1; D: -; size: -; V: TRBV9; CDR3: CASSVGTGGYNEQFF; DNA: TGTGCCAGCAGCGTAGGGACTGGGGGTTACAATGAGCAGTTCTTC
J: TRBJ1-4; D: -; size: -; V: TRBV2; CDR3: CASSEAGVGEKLFF; DNA: TGTGCCAGCAGTGAAGCCGGGGTTGGTGAAAAACTGTTTTTT